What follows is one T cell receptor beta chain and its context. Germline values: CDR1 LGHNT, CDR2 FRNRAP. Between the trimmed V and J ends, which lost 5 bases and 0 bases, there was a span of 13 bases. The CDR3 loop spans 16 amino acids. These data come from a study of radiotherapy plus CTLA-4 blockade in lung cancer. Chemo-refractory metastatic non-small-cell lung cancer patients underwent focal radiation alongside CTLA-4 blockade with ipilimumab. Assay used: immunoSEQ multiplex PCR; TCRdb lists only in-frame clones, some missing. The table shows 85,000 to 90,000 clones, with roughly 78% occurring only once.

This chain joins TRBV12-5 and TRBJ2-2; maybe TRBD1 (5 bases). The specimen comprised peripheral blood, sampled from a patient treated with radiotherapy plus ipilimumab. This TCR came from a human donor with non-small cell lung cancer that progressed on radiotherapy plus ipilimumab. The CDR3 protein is CASGPDSFANTGELFF. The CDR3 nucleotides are TGTGCTAGTGGTCCCGACAGCTTCGCGAACACCGGGGAGCTGTTTTTT. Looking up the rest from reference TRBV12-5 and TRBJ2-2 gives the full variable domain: DARVTQTPRHKVTEMGQEVTMRCQPILGHNTVFWYRQTMMQGLELLAYFRNRAPLDDSGMPKDRFSAEMPDATLATLKIQPSEPRDSAVYFCASGPDSFANTGELFFGEGSRLTVL.